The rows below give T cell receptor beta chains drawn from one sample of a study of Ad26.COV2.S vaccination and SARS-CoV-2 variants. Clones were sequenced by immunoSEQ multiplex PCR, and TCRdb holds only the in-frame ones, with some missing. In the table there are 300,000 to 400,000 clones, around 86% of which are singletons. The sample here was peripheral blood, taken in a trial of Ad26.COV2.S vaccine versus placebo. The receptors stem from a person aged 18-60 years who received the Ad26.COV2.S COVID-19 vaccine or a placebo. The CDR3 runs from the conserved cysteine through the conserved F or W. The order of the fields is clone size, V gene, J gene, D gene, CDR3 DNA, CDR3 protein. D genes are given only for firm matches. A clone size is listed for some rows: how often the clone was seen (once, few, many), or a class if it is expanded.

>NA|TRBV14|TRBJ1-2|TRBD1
TGTGCCAGCAGAAGGGACAGGGGTGGCTACACCTTC
CASRRDRGGYTF
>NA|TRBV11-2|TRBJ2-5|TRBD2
TGTGCCAGCACCCAGCGGGGAACCGCGCTCAAACAACAAGAGACCCAGTACTTC
CASTQRGTALKQQETQYF
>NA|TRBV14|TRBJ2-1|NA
TGTGCCAGCAGCCAACGTCCGGGGATCATCTACAATGAGCAGTTCTTC
CASSQRPGIIYNEQFF
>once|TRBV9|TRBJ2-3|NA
TGTGCCAGCAGCGTAGGGCATAGTGCAGGGGTGACTGCGCAGTATTTT
CASSVGHSAGVTAQYF
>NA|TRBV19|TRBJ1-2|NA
TGTGCCAGTAGTCTCCAGAGGACGTCGGGGAGGACGGACGGCTACACCTTC
CASSLQRTSGRTDGYTF
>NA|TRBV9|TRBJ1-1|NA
TGTGCCAGCAGCCCGCGTCCCCTGAACACTGAAGCTTTCTTT
CASSPRPLNTEAFF
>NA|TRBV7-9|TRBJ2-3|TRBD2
TGTGCCAGCAGCCCTAGCGGGGGGGCGGGCACAGATACGCAGTATTTT
CASSPSGGAGTDTQYF
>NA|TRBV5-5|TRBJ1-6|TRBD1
TGTGCCAGCAGCTTGGGGGGACAGCCCCGGAGCTCCTATAATTCACCCCTCCACTTT
CASSLGGQPRSSYNSPLHF
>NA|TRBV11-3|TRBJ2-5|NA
TGTGCCAGCAGCTTAGATGGTAATCAAGAGACCCAGTACTTC
CASSLDGNQETQYF
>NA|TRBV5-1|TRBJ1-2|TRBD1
TGCGCCAGCAGCTTGGGTGGACAGGGGGCGTCTGGCTACACCTTC
CASSLGGQGASGYTF
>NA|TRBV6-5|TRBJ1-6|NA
TGTGCACTTTTTGGACCCTCGGGTGGTTCACCCCTCCACTTT
CALFGPSGGSPLHF
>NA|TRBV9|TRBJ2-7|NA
TGTGCCAGCAGCGAGGCGGGCTACGAGCAGTACTTC
CASSEAGYEQYF
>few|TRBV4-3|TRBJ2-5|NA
TGCGCCAGCAGCCAAGACAGGGGACGAGAGACCCAGTACTTC
CASSQDRGRETQYF
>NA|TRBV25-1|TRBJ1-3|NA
TGTGCCAGCAGTGAACCGGGATGGTCTGGAAACACCATATATTTT
CASSEPGWSGNTIYF
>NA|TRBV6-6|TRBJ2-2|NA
TGTGCCAGCAGTTACGCTGGAGGCGGGGAGCTGTTTTTT
CASSYAGGGELFF
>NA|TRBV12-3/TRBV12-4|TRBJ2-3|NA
TGTGCCAGCAGCCTCTACCGCACAGATACGCAGTATTTT
CASSLYRTDTQYF
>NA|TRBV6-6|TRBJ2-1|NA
TGTGCCAGCAGTTACTCGAACAGGGATGAGCAGTTCTTC
CASSYSNRDEQFF
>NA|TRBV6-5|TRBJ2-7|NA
TGTGCCAGCAGTTACTATTTTGGGACATCGTCGTACGAGCAGTACTTC
CASSYYFGTSSYEQYF
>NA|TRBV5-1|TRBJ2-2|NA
TGCGCCAGCAGGGTGTCGGGGACCGGGGAGCTGTTTTTT
CASRVSGTGELFF
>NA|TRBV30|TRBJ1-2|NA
TGTGCCTGGAGTGCGCAGGGCTGGAATGGCTACACCTTC
CAWSAQGWNGYTF
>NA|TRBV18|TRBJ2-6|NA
TGTGCCAGCTCACCACCGGGTGGTGGGGCCAACGTCCTGACTTTC
CASSPPGGGANVLTF
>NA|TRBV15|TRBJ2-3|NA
TGTGCCACCAGTCGGGACCTGTACACAGATACGCAGTATTTT
CATSRDLYTDTQYF
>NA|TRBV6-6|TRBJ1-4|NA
TGTGCCAGCAGTTATTCTACGTCAATAGGGGAAAAACTGTTTTTT
CASSYSTSIGEKLFF
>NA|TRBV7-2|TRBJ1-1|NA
TGTGCCAGCAGCTTCGGTAGGTCAGGGACGGCGAACACTGAAGCTTTCTTT
CASSFGRSGTANTEAFF
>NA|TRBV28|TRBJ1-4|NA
TGTGCCAGCAGCCTGGGGGGGGGTAAGAATGAAAAACTGTTTTTT
CASSLGGGKNEKLFF
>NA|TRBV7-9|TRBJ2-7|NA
TGTGCCAGCAGCCCCCCCCCACACTTGCCCTCCTACGAGCAGTACTTC
CASSPPPHLPSYEQYF
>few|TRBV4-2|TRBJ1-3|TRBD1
TGTGCCAGCAGCCAACTTGACAGGGTCCCTTTAGGCTCTGGAAACACCATATATTTT
CASSQLDRVPLGSGNTIYF
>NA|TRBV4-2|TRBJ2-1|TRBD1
TGTGCCAGCAGCCTTCCCGGGACAGGGGGAAATGAGCAGTTCTTC
CASSLPGTGGNEQFF
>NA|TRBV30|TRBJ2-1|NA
TGTGCCTGGAGTGTACCGCGGCAGGGCGACAATGAGCAGTTCTTC
CAWSVPRQGDNEQFF
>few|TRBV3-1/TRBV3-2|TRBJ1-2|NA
TGTGCCAGCAGCCAACAGGGTGGCTATGGCTACACCTTC
CASSQQGGYGYTF
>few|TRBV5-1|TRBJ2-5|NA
TGCGCCAGCAGCTCGGGGGCCAGAGAGACCCAGTACTTC
CASSSGARETQYF
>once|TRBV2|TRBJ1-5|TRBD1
TGTGCCAGCAGTGAAGGGACAGGGAGATATAGCAATCAGCCCCAGCATTTT
CASSEGTGRYSNQPQHF
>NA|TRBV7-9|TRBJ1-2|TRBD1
TGTGCCAGCAGCTTAGGACAGGGGGTAGATGGCTACACCTTC
CASSLGQGVDGYTF
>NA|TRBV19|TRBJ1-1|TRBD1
TGTGCCAGTAGTATTCGGACAGGGGCGAACACTGAAGCTTTCTTT
CASSIRTGANTEAFF
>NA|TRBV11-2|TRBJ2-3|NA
TGTGCCAGCAGCTTTGAACGGGAAGATACGCAGTATTTT
CASSFEREDTQYF
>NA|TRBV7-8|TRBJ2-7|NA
TGTGCCAGCAGCCTCAGGGCGACTTCGCGGTACGAGCAGTACTTC
CASSLRATSRYEQYF
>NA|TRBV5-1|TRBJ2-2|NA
TGCGCCAGCAGCTTGGATATCGGACTGCCCGCGAACACCGGGGAGCTGTTTTTT
CASSLDIGLPANTGELFF
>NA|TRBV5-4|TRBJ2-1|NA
TGTGCCAGCAGCTGGTCAGGGGCGGATGAGCAGTTCTTC
CASSWSGADEQFF
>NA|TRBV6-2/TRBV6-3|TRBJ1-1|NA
TGTGCCAGCAGTTACTTAAGGGAAGCTTTCTTT
CASSYLREAFF
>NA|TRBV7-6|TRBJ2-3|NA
TGTGCCAGCAGCTTAGTAGGGGCTAGCCGAAGCACAGATACGCAGTATTTT
CASSLVGASRSTDTQYF
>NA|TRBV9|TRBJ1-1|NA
TGTGCCAGCAGCGTAGCACTGACAGGGAACACTGAAGCTTTCTTT
CASSVALTGNTEAFF
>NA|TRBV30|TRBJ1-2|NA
TGTGCCTGGAGCTCGATCGGGGGCAGTAGCTACACCTTC
CAWSSIGGSSYTF
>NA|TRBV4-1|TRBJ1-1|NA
TGCGCCAGCAGCCAAGAAGGGGGATCCTTTCTCACTGAAGCTTTCTTT
CASSQEGGSFLTEAFF
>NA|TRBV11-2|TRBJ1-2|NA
TGTGCCAGCAGCTTAATTGGTGACTATGGCTACACCTTC
CASSLIGDYGYTF
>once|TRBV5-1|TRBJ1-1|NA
TGCGCCAGCAGCGCGACTCAGAACATGAACACTGAAGCTTTCTTT
CASSATQNMNTEAFF
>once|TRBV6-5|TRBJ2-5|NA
NA
CASSSSTALQETQYF
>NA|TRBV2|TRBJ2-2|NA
TGTGCCAGCAGCCTGGGTGGGGGGCGCACCGGGGAGCTGTTTTTT
CASSLGGGRTGELFF
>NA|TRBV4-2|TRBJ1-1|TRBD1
TGTGCCAGCAGCCAAGATCCAAGACAGGGGATGAACACTGAAGCTTTCTTT
CASSQDPRQGMNTEAFF
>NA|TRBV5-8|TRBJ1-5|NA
TGTGCCAGCAGCTTGGCCGAAAACGGTTTCCACCAGCCCCAGCATTTT
CASSLAENGFHQPQHF
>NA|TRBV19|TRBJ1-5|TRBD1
TGTGCCAGTAGTACACAGGGGTCGAGGCAGCCCCAGCATTTT
CASSTQGSRQPQHF
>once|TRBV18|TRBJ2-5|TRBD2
TGTGCCAGCTCACCGGGTACGCTGGGACTAGCTTGGGAGACCCAGTACTTC
CASSPGTLGLAWETQYF
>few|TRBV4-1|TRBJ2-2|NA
TGCGCCAGCAGTACCAACAGGGATACCGGGGAGCTGTTTTTT
CASSTNRDTGELFF
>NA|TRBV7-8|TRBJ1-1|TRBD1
TGTGCCAGCAGCTTGGGAAGAGCAGGGGGCGGTGAAGCTTTCTTT
CASSLGRAGGGEAFF
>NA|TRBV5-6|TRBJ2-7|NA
TGTGCCAGCAGCCTTTACCGGGACATCTCTATCTACGAGCAGTACTTC
CASSLYRDISIYEQYF
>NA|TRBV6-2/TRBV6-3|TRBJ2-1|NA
TGTGCCAGCAGTTACGGAGGGGGGGTGTACAATGAGCAGTTCTTC
CASSYGGGVYNEQFF
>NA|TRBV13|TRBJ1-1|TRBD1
TGTGCCAGCAGCGCCGCCCCGACAGGGGTAAAAAGAAGAGACACTGAAGCTTTCTTT
CASSAAPTGVKRRDTEAFF
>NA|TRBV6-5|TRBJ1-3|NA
TGTGCCAGCAGCCCCTCGGCCTCTGGAAACACCATATATTTT
CASSPSASGNTIYF
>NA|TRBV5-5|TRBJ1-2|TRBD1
TGTGCCAGCAGCTTGGGATACGGGACAGCCTATGGCTACACCTTC
CASSLGYGTAYGYTF